These 19 T cell receptor beta chains originate from one sample sequenced in a study of blood T cell repertoires in COVID-19. Sequencing used immunoSEQ multiplex PCR; TCRdb keeps in-frame clones, though not all of them. The sample contains about 25,000 clones, roughly 83% of which appear only once. The specimen was peripheral blood. Receptors were obtained from a human donor in a cohort sampled during active COVID-19.

This clone was detected only once. V is TRBV6-5 and J is TRBJ2-7, with TRBD2 as a possible D gene (6 bases). V lost 0 bases, J lost 5 bases, and 14 bases lay in between. The CDR3 spans 15 residues. Looked up from germline, CDR1 is MNHEY and CDR2 is SVGAGI. CDR3 coding DNA: TGTGCCAGCAGTTACTCCCCCCGGGGGTCTGACGAGCAGTACTTC. Amino acids: CASSYSPRGSDEQYF.

This chain uses TRBV12-3 or TRBV12-4 with TRBJ2-7; tentatively, D is TRBD2 (6 bases). CDR3 length equals 13 residues. V was cut by 3 bases and J by 2 bases, with 8 bases left in between. CDR3 nucleotides: TGTGCCAGCAGTTTGGGGGGTCCCTACGAGCAGTACTTC. Translated: CASSLGGPYEQYF.

This clone showed up just once. This sequence joins TRBV20-1 and TRBJ2-7, with a possible D match to TRBD1 (5 bases). CDR3 length equals 15 residues. V was pared by 3 bases and J by 2 bases, with 17 bases between. Germline V CDR1 and CDR2: DFQATT, SNEGSKA (reference sequence). The CDR3 coding sequence is TGCAGTGCTAGTGATCTCAGGGTAGGGCCCTACGAGCAGTACTTC. It yields the protein CSASDLRVGPYEQYF.

This chain links TRBV7-8 with TRBJ1-2; a weak D match, TRBD1 (5 bases). CDR3 length: 13 residues. Per the germline V gene, CDR1 is SGHVS and CDR2 is FQNEAQ. Trimming took off 5 bases at V and 3 bases at J, with 10 bases between the two ends. CDR3 in amino acids: CASSRDLHYGYTF. The DNA for the CDR3 is TGTGCCAGCAGCCGGGACTTACACTATGGCTACACCTTC.

This chain joins TRBV9 and TRBJ1-4; 9 bases are shared with TRBD1. The CDR3 is made up of 16 amino acids. V shed 2 bases and J 8 bases; nucleotides not matched to a gene: 10. CDR1 is SGDLS, CDR2 YYNGEE, per germline. CDR3 DNA: TGTGCCAGCAGCGTGGAAACAGGGGGCTTGAGAGAAAAACTGTTTTTT. This translates into CASSVETGGLREKLFF.

About this clone: The junction departs from the called germline gene at one end, perhaps through a read error. The chain links TRBV19 to TRBJ1-5; unclear D gene. The CDR3 contains 13 residues. CDR1 and CDR2 from the germline V gene are LNHDA and SQIVND (reference sequence). The CDR3 region is CASLAGSYQPQHF. DNA for the CDR3: TGTGCCAGCCTGGCGGGTAGCTATCAGCCCCAGCATTTT.

For the CDR3, the DNA is TGTGCCACCAGCCGAGGGAGTGAGGGGGGGGCACCCCAGCATTTT. It specifies CATSRGSEGGAPQHF. The V and J genes are TRBV15 and TRBJ1-5; possibly TRBD1 for D (6 bases). Trimming stripped 5 bases from V and 10 bases from J, with 21 bases between. This CDR3 is 15 amino acids long. Germline V lookup: CDR1 LNHNV, CDR2 YYDKDF (reference sequence).

This sequence joins TRBV2 and TRBJ2-2; D might be TRBD2 (5 bases). This CDR3 is built from 17 residues. V was clipped by 3 bases and J by 6 bases, with 20 bases between them. From germline, CDR1 is SNHLY and CDR2 FYNNEI. CDR3 coding DNA: TGTGCCAGCAGTGATAGGTTGGCAGATAGCGCCTCCGGGGAGCTGTTTTTT. The encoded protein is CASSDRLADSASGELFF.

V gene TRBV5-4 combines with J gene TRBJ1-2; the D gene is possibly TRBD1 (5 bases). Trimming removed 1 base at V and 6 bases at J, with 13 bases between. The CDR3 runs 14 residues. Germline lookup yields CDR1 SGHNT and CDR2 YYREEE (reference sequence). The CDR3 reads CASSLLGEGHGYTF. As DNA, the CDR3 is TGTGCCAGCAGCTTGCTCGGGGAGGGGCATGGCTACACCTTC.

The chain uses TRBV4-1 and TRBJ1-2; 8 bases agree with TRBD1. The CDR3 has 17 amino acids. Germline V CDR1 and CDR2: MGHRA, YSYEKL. V dropped 0 bases and J dropped 4; count of bases not matched to a gene: 10. In DNA form, the CDR3 reads TGCGCCAGCAGCCAAGAGGTCGCCCTGACAGGGGTCTATGGCTACACCTTC. This encodes CASSQEVALTGVYGYTF.

The gene calls are TRBV7-9 and TRBJ1-4; 8 bases fit TRBD1. CDR1 and CDR2 (germline): SEHNR, FQNEAQ (reference sequence). The CDR3 has 16 amino acids. V dropped 1 base and J dropped 1; count of bases not matched to a gene: 2. The CDR3 coding sequence is TGTGCCAGCAGCTTAGTCGGACAGGGAACTAATGAAAAACTGTTTTTT. It translates to CASSLVGQGTNEKLFF.

The chain is built from TRBV5-6 and TRBJ1-2; 9 bases map to TRBD1. Germline V gene lookup returns CDR1 SGHDT and CDR2 YYEEEE. V lost 3 bases to trimming and J lost 5 bases; unmatched junction nucleotides: 5. The CDR3 length is 14 residues. The CDR3 nucleotides are TGTGCCAGCAGCTCCTGGGACAGGGATTATGGCTACACCTTC. This codes for CASSSWDRDYGYTF.

This chain joins TRBV3-1 (or the pseudogene TRBV3-2) and TRBJ1-1; D not resolved. Germline V CDR1 and CDR2: LGHDT, YNNKEL (reference sequence). CDR3 size: 14 residues. The V gene lost 4 bases and the J gene lost 4 bases, with 13 bases spanning the gap. The CDR3 DNA sequence: TGTGCCAGCAGCCCCGGCAATGCGGGCACTGAAGCTTTCTTT. The encoded protein is CASSPGNAGTEAFF.

V gene TRBV18 combines with J gene TRBJ2-7; possible D gene TRBD1, 5 bases. This CDR3 has 12 amino acids. The germline gives CDR1 KGHSH, CDR2 LQKENI. V was clipped by 3 bases and J by 6 bases, with 9 bases between them. The CDR3 DNA is TGTGCCAGCTCACCGATTAGGGGCGAGCAGTACTTC. This translates into CASSPIRGEQYF.

The V and J genes are TRBV3-1 (or the pseudogene TRBV3-2) and TRBJ1-5; maybe TRBD1 (6 bases). V shed 0 bases and J shed 3 bases, with 15 bases lying between them. The CDR3 sequence is 17 residues long. Germline V gene data show CDR1 as LGHDT and CDR2 as YNNKEL (reference sequence). The CDR3 reads CASSQDSDRTVNQPQHF. CDR3 nucleotide sequence: TGTGCCAGCAGCCAAGATTCAGATAGGACAGTCAATCAGCCCCAGCATTTT.

This clone appeared a single time. V usage is TRBV19 and J usage is TRBJ1-5, with unresolved D. Trimming pared 6 bases from V and 9 bases from J, leaving 12 bases between. The CDR3 is 12 residues long. Germline V gene data show CDR1 as LNHDA and CDR2 as SQIVND (reference sequence). CDR3 amino acids: CASSPGNGPQHF. CDR3 in DNA: TGTGCCAGTAGCCCGGGGAATGGGCCCCAGCATTTT.

The chain's CDR3 is CASSLDAGGPNEQFF. In DNA, the CDR3 is TGTGCCAGCAGCTTAGATGCGGGGGGGCCCAATGAGCAGTTCTTC. This rearrangement joins TRBV7-7 to TRBJ2-1; 9 bases fit TRBD2. CDR3 size: 15 residues. V dropped 1 base and J dropped 6; count of bases not matched to a gene: 4. Germline V lookup: CDR1 SSHAT, CDR2 FNYEAQ (reference sequence).

This chain connects TRBV6-2 or TRBV6-3 to TRBJ2-4, with D possibly being TRBD2 (5 bases). The CDR3 is made up of 16 amino acids. V was pared by 2 bases and J by 0 bases, with 11 bases between. Germline-derived CDR1 and CDR2 are MNHEY and SVGEGT. DNA of the CDR3: TGTGCCAGCAGTTACGACACTAGGTTAGCCAAAAACATTCAGTACTTC. As protein: CASSYDTRLAKNIQYF.

This clone has a single count. The genes are TRBV4-1 and TRBJ2-7; TRBD2 matches at 9 bases. Germline V gene data show CDR1 as MGHRA and CDR2 as YSYEKL. The length of the CDR3 is 16 residues. Unmatched junction bases numbered 6, after V lost 0 bases and J lost 3 bases. CDR3 coding DNA: TGCGCCAGCAGCCAAGATACGCGGGGGGGGTTCTACGAGCAGTACTTC. It codes for CASSQDTRGGFYEQYF.